This T cell receptor beta chain originates from a study of T-cell reconstitution after alpha-beta-depleted transplantation in children. The TCRbeta library incorporated unique molecular identifiers. TCRdb re-called the PCR reads through MiXCR, storing one row per CDR3 protein. The sample holds hundreds of thousands of distinct CDR3 sequences, roughly 13% seen once. Concerning this clonotype: The antigen remains unidentified.

Findings of the study overall: Surviving recipient T cells and intrathymic progenitors accounted for some patients' high TCRbeta diversity at day 60. Several hundred rapidly expanded clones from non-depleted graft cells reportedly supplied alpha-beta T cells about two months post-transplant. A year post-transplant, T-cell counts and diversity derived mostly from newly produced T cells.

The sequence was obtained from a male patient aged 10 to 17 who had a stem cell transplant for acute myeloid leukemia, so the T cells may come from the graft donor. The specimen was PBMCs, mostly from graft donor cells, collected 360 days after TCRalphabeta/CD19-depleted stem cell transplant.

CDR3 bases: TGTGCCACCAGCCTAAGGGGTAGTGGCACTGAAGCTTTCTTT. It specifies CATSLRGSGTEAFF. V is TRBV15 and J is TRBJ1-1; D is possibly TRBD1 (5 bases). V lost 5 bases and J lost 4, with 14 bases in between. Germline CDR1 LNHNV, CDR2 YYDKDF (reference sequence). The CDR3 is made up of 14 amino acids.